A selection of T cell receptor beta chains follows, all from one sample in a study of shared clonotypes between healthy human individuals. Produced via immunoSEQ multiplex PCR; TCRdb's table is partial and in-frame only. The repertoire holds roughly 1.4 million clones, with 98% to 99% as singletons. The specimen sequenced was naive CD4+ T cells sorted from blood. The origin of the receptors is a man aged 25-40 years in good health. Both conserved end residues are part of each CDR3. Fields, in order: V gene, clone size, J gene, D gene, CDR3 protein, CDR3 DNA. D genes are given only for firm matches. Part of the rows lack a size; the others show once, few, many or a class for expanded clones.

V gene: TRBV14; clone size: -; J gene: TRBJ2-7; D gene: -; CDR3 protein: CASSQGVVGGSYEQYF; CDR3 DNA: TGTGCCAGCAGCCAGGGGGTGGTCGGTGGCTCCTACGAGCAGTACTTC
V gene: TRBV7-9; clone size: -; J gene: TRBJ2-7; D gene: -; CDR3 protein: CATGRPASYEQYF; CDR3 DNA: TGTGCCACCGGACGCCCTGCATCCTACGAGCAGTACTTC
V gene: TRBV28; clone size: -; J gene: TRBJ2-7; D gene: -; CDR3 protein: CASSPTQARKVYEQYF; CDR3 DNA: TGTGCCAGCAGCCCAACCCAAGCTAGGAAAGTTTACGAGCAGTACTTC
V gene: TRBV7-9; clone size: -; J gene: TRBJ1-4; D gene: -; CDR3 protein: CASTLRGPNEKLFF; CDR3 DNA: TGTGCCAGCACCCTCCGCGGACCGAATGAAAAACTGTTTTTT
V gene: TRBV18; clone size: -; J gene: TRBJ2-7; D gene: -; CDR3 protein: CASSPNPEPPTYEQYF; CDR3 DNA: TGTGCCAGCTCACCGAATCCGGAGCCCCCCACCTACGAGCAGTACTTC
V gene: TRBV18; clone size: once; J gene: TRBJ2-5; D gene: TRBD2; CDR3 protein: CASSPLAIGLAGDRETQYF; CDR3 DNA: TGTGCCAGCTCACCACTTGCGATAGGACTAGCGGGAGATCGGGAGACCCAGTACTTC
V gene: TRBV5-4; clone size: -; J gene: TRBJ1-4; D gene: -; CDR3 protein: CASSLGRANEKLFF; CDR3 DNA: TGTGCCAGCAGCTTGGGCAGAGCTAATGAAAAACTGTTTTTT
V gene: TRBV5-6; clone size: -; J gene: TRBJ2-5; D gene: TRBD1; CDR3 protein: CASSSPLGQGFQETQYF; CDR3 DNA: TGTGCCAGCAGCTCTCCCCTAGGACAGGGCTTCCAAGAGACCCAGTACTTC
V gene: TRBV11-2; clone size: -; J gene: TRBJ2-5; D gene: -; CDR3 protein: CASSPRNNPFRAQETQYF; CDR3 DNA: TGTGCCAGCAGCCCCCGGAATAACCCTTTCCGGGCGCAAGAGACCCAGTACTTC
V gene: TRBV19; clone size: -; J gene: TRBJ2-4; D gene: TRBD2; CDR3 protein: CASMSGSYIQYF; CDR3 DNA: TGTGCCAGTATGAGCGGGAGTTACATTCAGTACTTC
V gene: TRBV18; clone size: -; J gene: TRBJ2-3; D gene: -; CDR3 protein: CASSPGTSTDTQYF; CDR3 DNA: TGTGCCAGCTCACCGGGGACTAGCACAGATACGCAGTATTTT
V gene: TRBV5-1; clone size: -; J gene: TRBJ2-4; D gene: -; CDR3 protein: CASSFGPEMNIQYF; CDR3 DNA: TGCGCCAGCAGCTTTGGTCCAGAAATGAACATTCAGTACTTC
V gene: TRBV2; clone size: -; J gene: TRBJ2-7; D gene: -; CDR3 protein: CASSRLVGEQYF; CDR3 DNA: TGTGCCAGCAGTCGACTAGTAGGCGAGCAGTACTTC
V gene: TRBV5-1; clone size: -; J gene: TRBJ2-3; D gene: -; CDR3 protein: CASSLARGAASTDTQYF; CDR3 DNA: TGCGCCAGCAGCTTGGCCCGGGGCGCCGCTAGCACAGATACGCAGTATTTT
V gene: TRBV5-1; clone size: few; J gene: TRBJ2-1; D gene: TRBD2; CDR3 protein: CASYGLGAYNEQFF; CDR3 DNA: TGCGCCAGCTACGGACTAGGGGCTTACAATGAGCAGTTCTTC
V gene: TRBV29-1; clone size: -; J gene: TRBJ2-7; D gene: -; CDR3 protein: CSVEGGGSGTYEQYF; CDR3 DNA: TGCAGCGTTGAAGGTGGCGGTAGCGGTACCTACGAGCAGTACTTC
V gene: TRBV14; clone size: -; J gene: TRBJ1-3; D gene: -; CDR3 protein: CASSQMGNTIYF; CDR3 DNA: TGTGCCAGCAGCCAAATGGGAAACACCATATATTTT
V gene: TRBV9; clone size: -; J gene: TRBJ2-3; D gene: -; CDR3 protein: CASSVVWGGDTQYF; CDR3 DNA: TGTGCCAGCAGCGTAGTATGGGGGGGCGATACGCAGTATTTT
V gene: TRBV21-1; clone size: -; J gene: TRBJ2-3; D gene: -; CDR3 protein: CASSNGAGDTQYF; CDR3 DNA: TGTGCCAGCAGCAACGGGGCCGGAGATACGCAGTATTTT
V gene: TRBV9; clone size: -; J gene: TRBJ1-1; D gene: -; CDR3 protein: CASSVGTAGTEAFF; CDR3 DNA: TGTGCCAGCAGCGTAGGTACAGCGGGGACTGAAGCTTTCTTT
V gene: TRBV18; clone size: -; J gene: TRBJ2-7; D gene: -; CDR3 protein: CASSPPGNRRNEQYF; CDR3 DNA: TGTGCCAGCTCCCCCCCGGGGAACAGGAGAAACGAGCAGTACTTC
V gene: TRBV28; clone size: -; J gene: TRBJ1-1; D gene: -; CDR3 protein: CASSSPQGGGAFF; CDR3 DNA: TGTGCCAGCAGTTCCCCCCAAGGTGGGGGAGCTTTCTTT
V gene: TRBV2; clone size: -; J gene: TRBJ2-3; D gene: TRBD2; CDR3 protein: CASTGGLGDTQYF; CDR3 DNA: TGTGCCAGCACGGGGGGTTTGGGAGATACGCAGTATTTT
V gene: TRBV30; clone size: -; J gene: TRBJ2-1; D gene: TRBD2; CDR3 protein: CAWSVGAGGPYEQFF; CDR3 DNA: TGTGCCTGGAGTGTAGGGGCGGGAGGGCCCTATGAGCAGTTCTTC
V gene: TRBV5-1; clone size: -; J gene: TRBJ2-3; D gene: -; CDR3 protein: CASSLDSGADTQYF; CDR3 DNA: TGCGCCAGCAGCTTGGATTCGGGAGCAGATACGCAGTATTTT
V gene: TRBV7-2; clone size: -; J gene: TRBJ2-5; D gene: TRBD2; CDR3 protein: CASSSPVAGGGQETQYF; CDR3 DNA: TGTGCCAGCAGCTCCCCAGTTGCGGGAGGAGGACAAGAGACCCAGTACTTC
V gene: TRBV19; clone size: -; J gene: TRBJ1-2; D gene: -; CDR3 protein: CAGWAGGGYTF; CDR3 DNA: TGTGCCGGATGGGCCGGCGGAGGCTACACCTTC
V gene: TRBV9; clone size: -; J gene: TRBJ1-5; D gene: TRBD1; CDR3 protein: CASSVTGEVQPQHF; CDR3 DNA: TGTGCCAGCAGCGTTACAGGGGAGGTTCAGCCCCAGCATTTT
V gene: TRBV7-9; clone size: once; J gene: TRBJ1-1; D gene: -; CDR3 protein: CASSPAGGRSTEAFF; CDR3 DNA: TGTGCCAGCAGCCCGGCGGGGGGCAGGAGCACTGAAGCTTTCTTT
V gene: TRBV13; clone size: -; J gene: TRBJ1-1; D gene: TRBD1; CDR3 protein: CASSLGDRANTEAFF; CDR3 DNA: TGTGCCAGCAGCTTAGGGGACAGGGCAAACACTGAAGCTTTCTTT
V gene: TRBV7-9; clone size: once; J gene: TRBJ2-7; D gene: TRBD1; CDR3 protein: CASSWDRGGYEQYF; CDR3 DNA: TGTGCCAGCAGCTGGGACAGGGGGGGGTACGAGCAGTACTTC
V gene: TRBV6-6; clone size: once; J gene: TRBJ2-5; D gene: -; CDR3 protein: CASSYPGSGGETQYF; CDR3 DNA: TGTGCCAGCAGTTACCCCGGGTCCGGCGGAGAGACCCAGTACTTC
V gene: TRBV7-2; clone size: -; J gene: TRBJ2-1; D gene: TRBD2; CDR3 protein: CASSLELAGVAEQFF; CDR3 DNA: TGTGCCAGCAGCTTAGAACTAGCGGGAGTAGCTGAGCAGTTCTTC
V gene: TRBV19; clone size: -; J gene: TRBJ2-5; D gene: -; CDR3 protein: CASSIVQGLHRETQYF; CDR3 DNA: TGTGCCAGTAGTATAGTTCAGGGGCTGCATCGGGAGACCCAGTACTTC
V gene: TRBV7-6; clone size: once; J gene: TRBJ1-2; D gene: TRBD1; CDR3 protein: CASSTEQGYGYTF; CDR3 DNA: TGTGCCAGCAGCACCGAACAGGGGTACGGCTACACCTTC
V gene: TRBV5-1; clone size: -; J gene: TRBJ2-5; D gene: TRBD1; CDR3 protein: CASGSFGQGAQETQYF; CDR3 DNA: TGCGCCAGCGGGTCGTTCGGACAGGGTGCACAAGAGACCCAGTACTTC
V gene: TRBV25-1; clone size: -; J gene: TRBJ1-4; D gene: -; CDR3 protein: CASRPDADSINEKLFF; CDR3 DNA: TGTGCCAGCAGACCAGACGCGGACAGTATTAATGAAAAACTGTTTTTT
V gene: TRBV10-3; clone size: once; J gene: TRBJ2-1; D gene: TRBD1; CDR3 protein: CATAGQGSFNEQFF; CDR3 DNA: TGTGCCACCGCCGGACAGGGAAGTTTCAATGAGCAGTTCTTC